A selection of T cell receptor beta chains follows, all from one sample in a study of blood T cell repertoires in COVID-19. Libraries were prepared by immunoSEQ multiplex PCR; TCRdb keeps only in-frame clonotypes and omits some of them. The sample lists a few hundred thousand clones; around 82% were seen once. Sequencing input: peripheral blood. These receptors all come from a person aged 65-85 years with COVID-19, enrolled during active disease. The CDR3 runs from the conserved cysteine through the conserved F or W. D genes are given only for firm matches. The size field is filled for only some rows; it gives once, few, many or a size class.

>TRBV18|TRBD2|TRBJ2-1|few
CASSPMMTSANEQFF
TGTGCCAGCTCACCAATGATGACTAGCGCCAATGAGCAGTTCTTC
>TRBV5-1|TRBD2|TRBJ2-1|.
CASSLGLAGGRNEQFF
TGCGCCAGCAGCCTCGGACTAGCGGGAGGGAGGAATGAGCAGTTCTTC
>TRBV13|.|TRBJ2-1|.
CASSLRAGSVNEQFF
TGTGCCAGCAGCTTAAGGGCAGGGTCGGTAAATGAGCAGTTCTTC
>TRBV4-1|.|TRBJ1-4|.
CASSQNRKTNEKLFF
TGCGCCAGCAGCCAGAACAGGAAAACTAATGAAAAACTGTTTTTT
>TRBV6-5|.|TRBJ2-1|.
CASSYSSPGNEQFF
TGTGCCAGCAGTTACTCGAGCCCCGGCAATGAGCAGTTCTTC
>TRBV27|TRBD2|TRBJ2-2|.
CASSWGLAGINTGELFF
TGTGCCAGCAGTTGGGGGCTAGCGGGGATAAACACCGGGGAGCTGTTTTTT
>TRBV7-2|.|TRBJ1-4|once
CASSLRSNEKLFF
TGTGCCAGCAGCTTACGGTCTAATGAAAAACTGTTTTTT
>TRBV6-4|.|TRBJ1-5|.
CASSETPFGPQHF
TGTGCCAGCAGTGAGACACCGTTTGGTCCCCAGCATTTT
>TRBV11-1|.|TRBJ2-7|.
CASSLASGTPHEQYF
TGTGCCAGCAGCTTGGCGTCCGGGACACCCCACGAGCAGTACTTC
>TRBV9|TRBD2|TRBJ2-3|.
CASSSPLAGNVPDTQYF
TGTGCCAGCAGTTCCCCGTTAGCGGGAAATGTGCCAGATACGCAGTATTTT
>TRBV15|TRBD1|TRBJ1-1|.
CATSRVGQGIITEAFF
TGTGCCACCAGCAGAGTCGGACAGGGTATAATTACTGAAGCTTTCTTT
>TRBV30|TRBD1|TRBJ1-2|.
CAWSEMWTGVQGYTF
TGTGCCTGGAGTGAGATGTGGACAGGGGTCCAGGGCTACACCTTC
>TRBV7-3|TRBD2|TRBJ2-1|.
CASSFSGGNYNEQFF
TGTGCCAGCAGCTTCAGCGGGGGGAACTACAATGAGCAGTTCTTC
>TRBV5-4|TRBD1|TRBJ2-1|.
CASREGTGRGNEQFF
TGTGCCAGCAGGGAGGGGACAGGTCGAGGCAATGAGCAGTTCTTC
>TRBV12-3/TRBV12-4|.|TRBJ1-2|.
CASSLYGTYGYTF
TGTGCCAGCAGTTTGTACGGGACTTATGGCTACACCTTC
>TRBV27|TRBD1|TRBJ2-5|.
CASSRAQGAPETQYF
TGTGCCAGCAGTAGGGCACAGGGGGCGCCTGAGACCCAGTACTTC
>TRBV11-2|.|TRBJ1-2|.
CASSADQTGALRYGYTF
TGTGCCAGCAGCGCAGACCAGACAGGTGCTCTGCGCTATGGCTACACCTTC
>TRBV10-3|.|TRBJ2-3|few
CAINRGLGEGTDTQYF
TGTGCCATCAATCGGGGTCTAGGGGAGGGCACAGATACGCAGTATTTT
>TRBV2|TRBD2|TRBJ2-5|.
CASSVSGGTQYF
TGTGCCAGCAGTGTGAGCGGGGGTACCCAGTACTTC
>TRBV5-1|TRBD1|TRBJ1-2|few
CASSFGQGRGYTF
TGCGCCAGCAGTTTCGGACAGGGTAGGGGCTACACCTTC
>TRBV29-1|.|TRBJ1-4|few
CSVKGATVGNEKLFF
TGCAGCGTTAAGGGAGCTACCGTCGGTAATGAAAAACTGTTTTTT
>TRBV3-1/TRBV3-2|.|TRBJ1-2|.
CASSRGVAGGYTF
TGTGCCAGCAGTCGGGGGGTTGCGGGTGGCTACACCTTC
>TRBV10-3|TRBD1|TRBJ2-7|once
CATSGQEVGEQYF
TGTGCCACGTCGGGACAGGAGGTAGGAGAGCAGTACTTC
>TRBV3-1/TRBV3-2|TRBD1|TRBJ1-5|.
CASSGTVNQPQHF
TGTGCCAGCAGTGGGACAGTCAATCAGCCCCAGCATTTT
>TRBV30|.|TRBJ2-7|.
CAWSSRAYEQYF
TGTGCCTGGAGTTCGAGGGCCTACGAGCAGTACTTC
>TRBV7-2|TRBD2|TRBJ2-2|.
CASSFREVSSGELFF
TGTGCCAGCAGCTTTCGGGAGGTCAGCTCCGGGGAGCTGTTTTTT
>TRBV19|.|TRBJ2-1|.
CASRTPGVSYNEQFF
TGTGCCAGTAGGACGCCGGGAGTAAGCTACAATGAGCAGTTCTTC
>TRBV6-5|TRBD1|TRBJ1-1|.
CASSYRRGRDTEAFF
TGTGCCAGCAGTTACCGCAGGGGGCGGGACACTGAAGCTTTCTTT
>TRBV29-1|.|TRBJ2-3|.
CSVELWPGGKDTQYF
TGCAGCGTTGAACTCTGGCCAGGTGGCAAGGATACGCAGTATTTT
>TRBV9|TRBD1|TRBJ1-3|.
CASSVESRGPGNTIYF
TGTGCCAGCAGCGTAGAAAGCAGGGGGCCCGGAAACACCATATATTTT
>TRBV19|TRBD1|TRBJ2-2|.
CASTPAPTGAGELFF
TGTGCCAGTACCCCAGCCCCGACAGGGGCCGGGGAGCTGTTTTTT
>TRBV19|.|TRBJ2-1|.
CASSVWGDWDNEQFF
TGTGCCAGTAGTGTTTGGGGGGATTGGGACAATGAGCAGTTCTTC
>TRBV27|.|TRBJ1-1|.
CASSRALGELGTEAFF
TGTGCCAGCAGCAGAGCTCTCGGGGAATTAGGCACTGAAGCTTTCTTT
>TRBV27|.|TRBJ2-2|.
CASQLDRGANTGELFF
TGTGCCAGTCAATTGGATAGGGGTGCGAACACCGGGGAGCTGTTTTTT
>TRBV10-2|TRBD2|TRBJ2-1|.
CASSALAGNVYNEQFF
TGCGCCAGCAGTGCCTTAGCGGGGAACGTGTACAATGAGCAGTTCTTC